This is a list of T cell receptor beta chains from one sample in a study of response to subunit inactivated influenza vaccine. TCRdb called the RT-PCR reads again in MiXCR, with one record for every CDR3 protein. Of approximately 700,000 distinct CDR3 sequences listed, around a sixth are singletons. Material: PBMCs from blood, obtained roughly 13 days after vaccination. Receptor source: a man aged 45-65 years who received an inactivated influenza vaccine. The CDR3 runs from the conserved cysteine through the conserved F or W.

V gene	J gene	CDR3 protein
TRBV5-1	TRBJ2-7	CASSMELAGSEQYF
TRBV5-5	TRBJ1-6	CASSTRHGLSPLHF
TRBV3-1	TRBJ2-7	CASSQDPAGLGYEQYF
TRBV6-5	TRBJ1-4	CASSFVGGSGKKLFF
TRBV10-3	TRBJ2-3	CAIGGGGRSTDTQYF
TRBV20-1	TRBJ2-2	CSARTRDRNTGELFF
TRBV6-2/TRBV6-3	TRBJ1-5	CASAGQPNQPQHF
TRBV5-1	TRBJ2-7	CASSLERTVSYEQYF
TRBV14	TRBJ2-6	CASSPQLSGANVLTF
TRBV5-6	TRBJ2-7	CASSSDRGLYEQYF
TRBV12-3/TRBV12-4	TRBJ2-7	CASSSYQGFEQYF
TRBV5-5	TRBJ2-1	CASSLPLAGGAQGQFF
TRBV2	TRBJ2-3	CASSSMADTQYF
TRBV27	TRBJ2-1	CASSWISGAYNEQFF
TRBV5-1	TRBJ2-1	CASSLKTGVEQFF
TRBV20-1	TRBJ2-3	CSASDRGRGDTQYF
TRBV7-2	TRBJ2-3	CASSGQRREGDTQYF
TRBV3-1	TRBJ2-2	CASSQFATGELFF
TRBV4-1	TRBJ1-5	CASSQAAGTLNQPQHF
TRBV20-1	TRBJ2-7	CSARTGIYEQYF
TRBV5-5	TRBJ2-2	CASSHLGTGELFF
TRBV6-1	TRBJ1-1	CASRRDILTNTEAFF
TRBV7-9	TRBJ1-2	CASSSGQGASGYTF
TRBV11-2	TRBJ1-2	CASSDGTGGNYGYTF
TRBV20-1	TRBJ2-5	CSARLAGGPLETQYF
TRBV20-1	TRBJ2-7	CSALGQYEQYF
TRBV7-7	TRBJ1-6	CASSFRTASTLHF
TRBV28	TRBJ2-2	CASSAPPGPSGSLGELFF
TRBV2	TRBJ2-2	CASSGLAGRNTGELFF
TRBV6-5	TRBJ2-3	CASSSNKRTRTDTQYF
TRBV6-5	TRBJ1-4	CASSYARGSEKLFF
TRBV20-1	TRBJ2-7	CSAGPLAGGWVASYEQYF
TRBV9	TRBJ2-1	CASSVDFGGREQFF
TRBV27	TRBJ2-3	CASSPGAGGTQYF
TRBV29-1	TRBJ2-5	CSVETGGETQYF
TRBV20-1	TRBJ1-5	CSARYPGQRNNQPQHF
TRBV10-3	TRBJ2-1	CAIRGLAGSGEQFF
TRBV5-5	TRBJ2-2	CASSFRDINTGELFF
TRBV7-2	TRBJ1-1	CASSPVVNTEAFF
TRBV30	TRBJ2-4	CAWSGQVGTGGQYF
TRBV18	TRBJ1-6	CASSPQTGLNSPLHF
TRBV27	TRBJ1-1	CASTSLGESGAEAFF
TRBV7-9	TRBJ2-7	CASSYPGTEISYEQYF
TRBV7-2	TRBJ1-2	CASSFLTLTARHGYTF
TRBV4-2	TRBJ2-1	CASSQDERSRENEQFF